One and the same sample provided the 16 T cell receptor beta chains below, sequenced in a study of response to subunit inactivated influenza vaccine. TCRdb re-called the RT-PCR reads through MiXCR, storing one row per CDR3 protein. This sample carries around 500,000 distinct CDR3 sequences, approximately 9.9% of them seen once, and the ten largest clones take 12%. The material was PBMCs from blood, obtained 40 to 50 days after vaccination. Receptor source: a man aged 50-59 years who received an inactivated influenza vaccine.

The rearrangement uses TRBV9 and TRBJ2-1; 8 bases fit TRBD2. The CDR3 is made up of 15 amino acids. The germline V gene has CDR1 SGDLS and CDR2 YYNGEE. Losses at the gene ends were 3 bases for V and 9 bases for J; bases not matched to a gene: 11. The DNA of the CDR3 is TGTGCCAGCAGCGGTAGCGGGAAACGAGTAGTTGAGCAGTTCTTC. It yields the protein CASSGSGKRVVEQFF.

This clonotype was detected many times. This sequence joins TRBV12-3 or TRBV12-4 and TRBJ2-2; 7 positions agree with TRBD1. V dropped 5 bases and J dropped 5; count of bases not matched to a gene: 8. The CDR3 is 15 amino acids. The CDR3 DNA reads as TGTGCCAGCAGTCCTAGACAGGGCTATACCGGGGAGCTGTTTTTT. Translation gives CASSPRQGYTGELFF.

In its sample, this clonotype was seen many times. This chain uses TRBV10-3 with TRBJ2-2; D call uncertain. This CDR3 spans 13 amino acids. Germline lookup yields CDR1 ENHRY and CDR2 SYGVKD. Trimming stripped 0 bases from V and 7 bases from J, with 6 bases between. This CDR3 is CAISESVSGELFF. The CDR3 DNA reads TGTGCCATCAGTGAGTCTGTCAGCGGGGAGCTGTTTTTT.

This chain links TRBV6-2 or TRBV6-3 with TRBJ2-3, with D possibly being TRBD2 (5 bases). V gave up 5 bases and J gave up 1 base, with 10 bases separating them. CDR1 MNHEY and CDR2 SVGEGT come from the germline V gene. This CDR3 is built from 14 residues. CDR3 amino acids: CASSTRIGTDTQYF. The CDR3 DNA reads as TGTGCCAGCAGTACTAGAATCGGCACAGATACGCAGTATTTT.

This clonotype occurred a few times. CDR3 DNA sequence: TGTGCCAGCAGCTCAGACGCGGGACTTTTAGGAGAGACCCAGTACTTC. Its translation: CASSSDAGLLGETQYF. The chain recombines TRBV7-2 with TRBJ2-5, with D possibly matching TRBD2 (6 bases). Germline CDR1 is SGHTA and CDR2 is FQGNSA. The CDR3 extends over 16 amino acids. Deletions cut 4 bases from V and 4 bases from J, with 19 bases between.

This clonotype was found many times. The V gene is TRBV20-1, the J gene TRBJ1-5; D call uncertain. The CDR3 sequence is 15 residues long. From germline, CDR1 is DFQATT and CDR2 SNEGSKA (reference sequence). Deletions cut 3 bases from V and 2 bases from J, with 14 bases between. CDR3: CSASRLSKGNQPQHF. The CDR3 bases are TGCAGTGCTAGTAGGCTGTCAAAGGGCAATCAGCCCCAGCATTTT.

In this sample, this clonotype turned up a few times. This rearrangement joins TRBV20-1 to TRBJ2-7, with 11 bases lining up with TRBD2. Trimming cost V 1 base and J 2 bases; bases outside gene matches: 1. From germline, CDR1 is DFQATT and CDR2 SNEGSKA (reference sequence). The CDR3 length is 14 residues. The CDR3 sequence: CSARVAGGPYEQYF. In nucleotides, the CDR3 is TGCAGTGCTAGAGTAGCGGGAGGGCCCTACGAGCAGTACTTC.

This rearrangement joins TRBV6-2 or TRBV6-3 to TRBJ2-2; D ambiguous. V dropped 5 bases and J dropped 4 bases, with 11 bases sitting between them. The germline gives CDR1 MNHEY, CDR2 SVGEGT. The CDR3 runs 14 residues. The CDR3 nucleotides are TGTGCCAGCAGTCATGGGATCACCACCGGGGAGCTGTTTTTT. The encoded protein is CASSHGITTGELFF.

This clonotype has ten or more counts. V and J are TRBV29-1 and TRBJ2-1, with 7 bases identical to TRBD1. The length of the CDR3 is 16 residues. With V trimmed by 1 base and J by 2 bases, 8 bases remained unmatched. Germline V gene sequence: CDR1 SQVTM, CDR2 ANQGSEA. CDR3 in DNA: TGCAGCGTTGAAGTGAGGGGGCTCGCCCCCTACAATGAGCAGTTCTTC. Translation: CSVEVRGLAPYNEQFF.

The CDR3 loop is CASSQETGTVYNSPLHF. DNA for the CDR3: TGCGCCAGCAGCCAGGAAACCGGGACAGTCTATAATTCACCCCTCCACTTT. The rearrangement links TRBV4-1 to TRBJ1-6, with 7 bases matching TRBD1. CDR1 is MGHRA, CDR2 YSYEKL, per germline. V lost 3 bases to trimming and J lost 3 bases; unmatched junction nucleotides: 8. CDR3 length: 17 residues.

The chain joins TRBV7-2 to TRBJ1-1; 7 nucleotides line up with TRBD1. This CDR3 has 13 amino acids. Germline values: CDR1 SGHTA, CDR2 FQGNSA. After removal of 5 bases from V and 8 bases from J, the junction contained 8 bases not matched to a gene. CDR3 in amino acids: CASSGQGGGEAFF. CDR3 coding DNA: TGTGCCAGCAGCGGCCAAGGGGGCGGGGAAGCTTTCTTT.

Ten or more counts support this clonotype. CDR3 coding DNA: TGTGCCACCAGTGACCCCCTAGCGGGAACCTACAATGAGCAGTTCTTC. It yields the protein CATSDPLAGTYNEQFF. This chain joins TRBV24-1 and TRBJ2-1; TRBD2 aligns across 9 bases. The trim removed 4 bases at V and 2 bases at J, leaving 5 bases unmatched. The CDR3 is 16 residues long. CDR1 and CDR2 from the germline V gene are KGHDR and SFDVKD.

V and J are TRBV12-3 or TRBV12-4 and TRBJ2-1; perhaps D is TRBD1 or TRBD2 (6 bases each). The germline V and J ends were trimmed by 1 base and 5 bases, with 12 bases remaining between them. This CDR3 has 15 amino acids. CDR3 residues: CASSLGRGGDNEQFF. CDR3 coding DNA: TGTGCCAGCAGTTTAGGCAGGGGAGGCGACAATGAGCAGTTCTTC.

The chain combines TRBV6-2 or TRBV6-3 with TRBJ2-1; 12 bases are a match to TRBD2. There are 21 residues in the CDR3. The trim removed 5 bases at V and 0 bases at J, leaving 17 bases unmatched. The V gene's germline CDR1 is MNHEY and CDR2 SVGEGT. CDR3 sequence: CASSITGWTSGILSSYNEQFF. The CDR3 bases are TGTGCCAGCAGTATCACAGGGTGGACTAGCGGGATCCTCAGCTCCTACAATGAGCAGTTCTTC.

This sequence joins TRBV6-1 and TRBJ1-2, with TRBD1 matching 7 bases. V lost 11 bases, J lost 3 bases, and 12 bases stayed unmatched. The length of the CDR3 is 14 residues. Germline assignment: CDR1 MNHNS and CDR2 SASEGT. For the CDR3, the DNA is TGTGCCGCAGCGCTAAGGGGGCTTGACTATGGCTACACCTTC. Protein: CAAALRGLDYGYTF.

This rearrangement joins TRBV12-3 or TRBV12-4 to TRBJ1-5, with TRBD1 matching 9 bases. CDR3 size: 13 residues. V shed 5 bases, J shed 11 bases, and the junction held 7 bases outside the gene matches. The chain's CDR3 is CASSPRGQGSQHF. The CDR3, as DNA: TGTGCCAGCAGTCCGCGTGGACAGGGGTCCCAGCATTTT.